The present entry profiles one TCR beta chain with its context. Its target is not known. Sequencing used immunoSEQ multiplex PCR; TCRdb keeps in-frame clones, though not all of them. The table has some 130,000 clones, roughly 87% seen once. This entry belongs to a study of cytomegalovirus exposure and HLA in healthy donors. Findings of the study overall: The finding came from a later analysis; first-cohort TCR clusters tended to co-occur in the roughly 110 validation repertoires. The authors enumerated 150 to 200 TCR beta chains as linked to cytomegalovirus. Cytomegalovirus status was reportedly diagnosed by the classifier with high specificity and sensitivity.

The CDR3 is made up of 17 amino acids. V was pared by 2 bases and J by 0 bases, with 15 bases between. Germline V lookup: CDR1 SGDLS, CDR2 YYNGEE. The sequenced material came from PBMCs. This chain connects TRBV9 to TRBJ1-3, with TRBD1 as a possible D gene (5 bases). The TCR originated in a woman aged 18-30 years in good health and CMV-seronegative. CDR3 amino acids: CASSVTLQDRSGNTIYF. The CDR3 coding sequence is TGTGCCAGCAGCGTTACACTACAGGATCGCTCTGGAAACACCATATATTTT.